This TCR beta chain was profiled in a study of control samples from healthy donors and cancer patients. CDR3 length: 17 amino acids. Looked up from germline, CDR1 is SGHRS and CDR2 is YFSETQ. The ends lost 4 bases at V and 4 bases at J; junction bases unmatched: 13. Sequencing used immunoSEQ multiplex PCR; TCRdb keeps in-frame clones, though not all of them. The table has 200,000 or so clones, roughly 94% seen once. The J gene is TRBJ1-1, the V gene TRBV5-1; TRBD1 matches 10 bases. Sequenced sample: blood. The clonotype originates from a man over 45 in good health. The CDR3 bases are TGCGCCAGCAGCCCTTACTCGGGACAGGGGCGTCTCACTGAAGCTTTCTTT. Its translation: CASSPYSGQGRLTEAFF. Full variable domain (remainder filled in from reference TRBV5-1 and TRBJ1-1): KAGVTQTPRYLIKTRGQQVTLSCSPISGHRSVSWYQQTPGQGLQFLFEYFSETQRNKGNFPGRFSGRQFSNSRSEMNVSTLELGDSALYLCASSPYSGQGRLTEAFFGQGTRLTVV.